The clone carrying this TCR beta chain turned up a few times. This specimen comes from a study of blood T cell repertoires in COVID-19. While infection was still active, Seattle patients were enrolled and then followed longitudinally. The CDR3 length is 19 residues. V was pared by 5 bases and J by 0 bases, with 13 bases of the junction left unmatched. Germline-derived CDR1 and CDR2 are SEHNR and FQNEAQ (reference sequence). In the authors' workflow: Cell counts per sample came from amplifying reference gene primers. Method: immunoSEQ multiplex PCR; TCRdb's copy keeps in-frame clones and lacks some. That table furnishes V, J and clone size, whereas the DNA furnished D and trimming. The sample includes about 56,000 clones, 89% of them seen just once.

Material for sequencing was peripheral blood. The V call is TRBV7-9, the J call TRBJ2-1; 10 nucleotides line up with TRBD2. The clonotype originates from an older woman with COVID-19, enrolled during active disease. The CDR3 DNA is TGTGCCAGCAGCGACCCCTCTCGGACTAGCGGAAACTCCTACAATGAGCAGTTCTTC. It translates to CASSDPSRTSGNSYNEQFF.